This T cell receptor beta chain was found in a study of blood T cells in healthy people across ages. There are 14 residues in the CDR3. CDR1 and CDR2 from the germline V gene are SGHNT and YENEEA. V was shortened by 8 bases and J by 1 base, with 15 bases between the two germline ends. The authors ran a second PCR of roughly 6 to 12 cycles using a sample-barcoded 5' primer and a J-beta primer mix. TCRdb re-called the 5' RACE reads with MiXCR, one entry per CDR3 protein. The table has hundreds of thousands of distinct CDR3 sequences, approximately 49% seen once. This clonotype was detected many times. This chain connects TRBV11-3 to TRBJ2-7, with D possibly being TRBD1 (6 bases). The source is a woman aged 55-75 years in good health. The sample comprised blood. CDR3 region: CASGRYRASYEQYF. CDR3 nucleotides: TGTGCCAGCGGGCGTTACAGGGCTTCCTACGAGCAGTACTTC.